Below are 31 T cell receptor beta chains sequenced from a single sample in a study of blood T cell repertoires in COVID-19. Assay used: immunoSEQ multiplex PCR; TCRdb lists only in-frame clones, some missing. The sample shows about 210,000 clones, approximately 81% of them seen only once. The sample comprised PBMCs or T cells enriched from blood (not recorded which). These receptors were obtained from a woman between 45 and 65 years old with acute COVID-19.

V gene TRBV29-1 combines with J gene TRBJ1-1; 7 nucleotides line up with TRBD1. CDR1 is SQVTM, CDR2 ANQGSEA, per germline. The CDR3 sequence is 11 residues long. Trimming removed 4 bases from V and 13 bases from J; junction bases left unmatched: 9. CDR3 in DNA: TGCAGCGTTGCGAATGAGGGGGCCGTTTTCTTT. Its protein product is CSVANEGAVFF.

The table lists this clone with a count of one. V usage is TRBV7-2 and J usage is TRBJ1-4; 7 bases match TRBD1. The CDR3 spans 19 residues. J was trimmed by 0 bases and V by 2 bases; bases with no gene match: 12. In germline, CDR1 is SGHTA, CDR2 FQGNSA. CDR3 coding DNA: TGTGCCAGCAGCTTATTGACCGGGACAGTAGCCGCAACTAATGAAAAACTGTTTTTT. Its protein is CASSLLTGTVAATNEKLFF.

The V call is TRBV6-6, the J call TRBJ2-7; 7 nucleotides match TRBD1. Germline V lookup: CDR1 MNHNY, CDR2 SVGAGI (reference sequence). The CDR3 covers 13 residues. V lost 5 bases to trimming and J lost 4 bases; unmatched junction nucleotides: 5. In DNA form, the CDR3 reads TGTGCCAGCAGTCAGGGACAGACGTACGAGCAGTACTTC. It translates to CASSQGQTYEQYF.

Here the CDR3 reads CASSPGTGRQPQHF. The CDR3 nucleotides read TGTGCCAGCAGTCCCGGGACAGGGCGGCAGCCCCAGCATTTT. The chain employs TRBV16 and TRBJ1-5; 9 bases match TRBD1. V trimming: 6 bases; J trimming: 7 bases; junction bases outside the gene matches: 7. Germline CDR1 and CDR2: KGHSY and FQNENV. CDR3 length equals 14 residues. Full variable domain (outside the CDR3, taken from reference TRBV16 and TRBJ1-5): GEEVAQTPKHLVRGEGQKAKLYCAPIKGHSYVFWYQQVLKNEFKFLISFQNENVFDETGMPKERFSAKCLPNSPCSLEIQATKLEDSAVYFCASSPGTGRQPQHFGDGTRLSIL.

The chain employs TRBV6-6 and TRBJ1-2, with a weak D call TRBD1 (6 bases). Looked up from germline, CDR1 is MNHNY and CDR2 is SVGAGI (reference sequence). The CDR3 length is 16 residues. V lost 2 bases, J lost 0 bases, and 13 bases lay in between. CDR3 sequence reads: CASSYAQGPSNYGYTF. CDR3 nucleotides: TGTGCCAGCAGTTACGCCCAGGGGCCCTCTAACTATGGCTACACCTTC.

The chain carries TRBV6-5 and TRBJ2-2; tentative D call: TRBD1 (5 bases). V dropped 5 bases and J dropped 3 bases, with 10 bases sitting between them. CDR1 and CDR2 (germline): MNHEY, SVGAGI. The CDR3 spans 14 residues. The DNA of the CDR3 is TGTGCCAGCAGTCCCTTAGGGGACACCGGGGAGCTGTTTTTT. It specifies CASSPLGDTGELFF.

The V call is TRBV28, the J call TRBJ2-4; no clear D gene. The CDR3 runs 13 residues. Germline V gives CDR1 MDHEN, CDR2 SYDVKM. The germline V and J ends were trimmed by 5 bases and 0 bases, with 5 bases remaining between them. The CDR3, as DNA: TGTGCCAGCAGTCTGGCAGCCAAAAACATTCAGTACTTC. This codes for CASSLAAKNIQYF.

This clone was picked up a small number of times. The V call is TRBV4-3, the J call TRBJ1-6; D call uncertain. Looked up from germline, CDR1 is LGHNA and CDR2 is YSLEER. The CDR3 length is 17 residues. Deletions cut 1 base from V and 1 base from J, with 11 bases between. CDR3: CASSQAELASYNSPLHF. The CDR3 DNA follows: TGCGCCAGCAGCCAAGCAGAATTAGCTTCCTATAATTCACCCCTCCACTTT.

The chain carries TRBV30 and TRBJ1-3, with D unresolved. Germline-derived CDR1 and CDR2 are GTSNPN and SVGIG (reference sequence). The CDR3 has 12 residues. V was shortened by 3 bases and J by 14 bases, with 17 bases between the two germline ends. The CDR3 spells CAWSPGSERVYF. CDR3 nucleotides: TGTGCCTGGAGCCCGGGATCGGAGAGGGTATATTTT.

On this clone: The sample holds other DNA sequences that translate to the same CDR3. The chain links TRBV7-2 to TRBJ2-7, with D possibly TRBD1 on 6 matching bases. In germline, CDR1 is SGHTA, CDR2 FQGNSA. The V gene lost 5 bases and the J gene lost 2 bases, with 10 bases spanning the gap. The CDR3 length is 13 residues. CDR3 in DNA: TGTGCCAGCAGCCCGAGGGGGACCTACGAGCAGTACTTC. It specifies CASSPRGTYEQYF.

The V call is TRBV3-1 (or the pseudogene TRBV3-2), the J call TRBJ1-4; no reliable D call. Looked up from germline, CDR1 is LGHDT and CDR2 is YNNKEL (reference sequence). V was pared by 3 bases and J by 5 bases, with 19 bases between. This CDR3 is 17 amino acids long. The CDR3 DNA reads as TGTGCCAGCAGCCACGATCCTACGGACTTAATGAATGAAAAACTGTTTTTT. It is translated as CASSHDPTDLMNEKLFF.

V gene TRBV3-1 (or the pseudogene TRBV3-2) combines with J gene TRBJ2-1, with D unclear. This CDR3 region has 13 residues. Germline V gives CDR1 LGHDT, CDR2 YNNKEL (reference sequence). Trimming left V 1 base short and J 6 bases short, with 7 bases between. Written as DNA, the CDR3 is TGTGCCAGCAGCCAAGCCGGTACCAATGAGCAGTTCTTC. This translates into CASSQAGTNEQFF.

The chain joins TRBV6-4 to TRBJ1-5, with TRBD1 identical over 7 bases. Germline CDR1 and CDR2: MRHNA and SNTAGT. After removal of 0 bases from V and 7 bases from J, the junction contained 6 bases not matched to a gene. The CDR3 sequence is 15 residues long. Here the CDR3 reads CASSDSKVRGQPQHF. The CDR3 coding sequence is TGTGCCAGCAGTGACTCAAAAGTCAGGGGGCAGCCCCAGCATTTT.

This chain connects TRBV2 to TRBJ2-5; no definite D call. Trimming shortened V by 8 bases and J by 0 bases, and 10 bases separated the two germline ends. This CDR3 contains 13 residues. Germline-derived CDR1 and CDR2 are SNHLY and FYNNEI. Written as DNA, the CDR3 is TGTGCCAGCCAAATGACAAACCAAGAGACCCAGTACTTC. Its protein product is CASQMTNQETQYF.

V and J are TRBV24-1 and TRBJ1-2; a possible D gene is TRBD1 (5 bases). The germline V gene encodes CDR1 KGHDR and CDR2 SFDVKD. This CDR3 has 13 amino acids. V was clipped by 5 bases and J by 8 bases, with 14 bases between them. The CDR3 DNA sequence: TGTGCCACCAGTGTAGACAGCTTAGGCGGCTACACCTTC. Protein: CATSVDSLGGYTF.

The chain employs TRBV18 and TRBJ1-3, with D unresolved. Trimming took off 0 bases at V and 0 bases at J, with 9 bases between the two ends. Germline CDR1 and CDR2: KGHSH and LQKENI. This CDR3 region has 16 residues. CDR3 DNA sequence: TGTGCCAGCTCACCACCCGGCAGGAACTCTGGAAACACCATATATTTT. It encodes CASSPPGRNSGNTIYF.

The rearrangement links TRBV3-1 (or the pseudogene TRBV3-2) to TRBJ1-5; tentatively, D is TRBD1 (5 bases). V lost 1 base and J 4 bases, leaving 11 bases between the germline ends. The CDR3 consists of 15 residues. Germline V gene sequence: CDR1 LGHDT, CDR2 YNNKEL (reference sequence). The CDR3 here is CASSQGLGGNQPQHF. CDR3 sequence (DNA): TGTGCCAGCAGCCAAGGGCTGGGGGGGAATCAGCCCCAGCATTTT.

V is TRBV5-1 and J is TRBJ2-5; TRBD1 is a possible D gene (6 bases). The germline V gene has CDR1 SGHRS and CDR2 YFSETQ. CDR3 length equals 13 residues. V dropped 4 bases and J dropped 8 bases, with 15 bases sitting between them. Here the CDR3 DNA reads TGCGCCAGCAGCCCTGGAGTAGGGACAACCCAGTACTTC. It specifies CASSPGVGTTQYF.

V is TRBV6-4 and J is TRBJ1-6; no clear D gene. From germline, CDR1 is MRHNA and CDR2 SNTAGT. The CDR3 extends over 16 amino acids. With 4 bases removed from V and 7 bases from J, the gap between germline ends came to 17 bases. For the CDR3, the DNA is TGTGCCAGCAGTGCCACGGGGAGGTCGGGGAATTCACCCCTCCACTTT. Amino acid sequence: CASSATGRSGNSPLHF.

The chain carries TRBV6-1 and TRBJ1-2; 10 nucleotides align to TRBD1. Unmatched junction bases numbered 4, after V lost 3 bases and J lost 6 bases. The CDR3 is made up of 14 amino acids. CDR1 is MNHNS and CDR2 is SASEGT in the germline V gene. The CDR3 is CASSDGQGVNGYTF. Here the CDR3 DNA reads TGTGCCAGCAGTGACGGACAGGGGGTGAATGGCTACACCTTC.

The chain couples TRBV28 to TRBJ2-5; 8 nucleotides line up with TRBD1. There are 16 residues in the CDR3. CDR1 and CDR2 (germline): MDHEN, SYDVKM. V shed 6 bases and J 5 bases; nucleotides not matched to a gene: 14. The CDR3 spells CASSSPWQGAGETQYF. The CDR3 DNA reads as TGTGCCAGCAGCTCCCCTTGGCAGGGGGCAGGGGAGACCCAGTACTTC.

This clone was recorded only once. This chain joins TRBV11-3 and TRBJ2-3; 7 bases line up with TRBD1. CDR1 is SGHNT and CDR2 is YENEEA in the germline V gene. V lost 3 bases, J lost 4 bases, and 4 bases stayed unmatched. This CDR3 is built from 14 residues. DNA for the CDR3: TGTGCCAGCAGCTTCGAGGGGGCCCCAGATACGCAGTATTTT. Encoded protein: CASSFEGAPDTQYF.

The chain combines TRBV4-3 with TRBJ1-3; TRBD1 aligns across 7 bases. CDR1 and CDR2 from the germline V gene are LGHNA and YSLEER. CDR3 length: 16 amino acids. After removal of 1 base from V and 0 bases from J, the junction contained 3 bases not matched to a gene. CDR3 nucleotide sequence: TGCGCCAGCAGCCAAGTTGGGACAGTCTCTGGAAACACCATATATTTT. It translates to CASSQVGTVSGNTIYF.

V usage is TRBV12-5 and J usage is TRBJ2-1; D perhaps matches TRBD1 (6 bases). Trimming took off 0 bases at V and 6 bases at J, with 15 bases between the two ends. Germline V gives CDR1 LGHNT, CDR2 FRNRAP. The CDR3 length is 16 residues. The CDR3 DNA is TGTGCTAGTGGTTTGGTGACCACCGCCAGGGGCAATGAGCAGTTCTTC. Translating gives CASGLVTTARGNEQFF. The variable domain in full, with the rest retrieved from reference TRBV12-5 and TRBJ2-1, is DARVTQTPRHKVTEMGQEVTMRCQPILGHNTVFWYRQTMMQGLELLAYFRNRAPLDDSGMPKDRFSAEMPDATLATLKIQPSEPRDSAVYFCASGLVTTARGNEQFFGPGTRLTVL.

The chain has TRBV7-2 and TRBJ2-7, with D possibly TRBD2 on 6 matching bases. The CDR3 covers 14 residues. In germline, CDR1 is SGHTA, CDR2 FQGNSA. The ends were cut back, 1 base at V and 3 bases at J, with 10 bases in the middle. The CDR3 nucleotides are TGTGCCAGCAGCTTAGTGGAGGGGATCTACGAGCAGTACTTC. Protein sequence: CASSLVEGIYEQYF.

The chain recombines TRBV7-9 with TRBJ2-4; 7 bases agree with TRBD2. CDR3 length equals 16 residues. Trimming took 3 bases from V and 4 from J; bases not matched to a gene: 9. The V gene's germline CDR1 is SEHNR and CDR2 FQNEAQ (reference sequence). CDR3 protein: CASSFGGEGMKNIQYF. CDR3 in DNA: TGTGCCAGCAGCTTTGGAGGGGAGGGTATGAAAAACATTCAGTACTTC.

V and J are TRBV24-1 and TRBJ2-3, with D tentatively TRBD2 (6 bases). Germline CDR1 KGHDR, CDR2 SFDVKD. Trimming left V 4 bases short and J 4 bases short, with 14 bases between. The CDR3 totals 15 residues. CDR3 nucleotide sequence: TGTGCCACCAGTGACCTAGGGACTGGGCCAGATACGCAGTATTTT. It yields the protein CATSDLGTGPDTQYF.

The rearrangement joins TRBV7-5 to TRBJ1-5; the table assigns TRBD1, which was not confirmed against the DNA. TRBV7-5 is a known pseudogene. This CDR3 has 17 amino acids. The CDR3 DNA is TGTGTCAGAAGCTTAGAGGGGGTGGGTGACAGCAATCAGCCCCAGCATTTT. Translated, it gives CVRSLEGVGDSNQPQHF.

The rearrangement links TRBV19 to TRBJ2-1; D might be TRBD1 (5 bases). There are 14 residues in the CDR3. Germline V CDR1 and CDR2: LNHDA, SQIVND (reference sequence). The V end lost 7 bases, the J end lost 1 base, and 11 bases lay between the germline ends. The CDR3 sequence is CASKKGWSYNEQFF. In nucleotides, the CDR3 is TGTGCCAGTAAGAAGGGGTGGTCCTACAATGAGCAGTTCTTC. The variable domain in full, completed from reference TRBV19 and TRBJ2-1, reads DGGITQSPKYLFRKEGQNVTLSCEQNLNHDAMYWYRQDPGQGLRLIYYSQIVNDFQKGDIAEGYSVSREKKESFPLTVTSAQKNPTAFYLCASKKGWSYNEQFFGPGTRLTVL.

This chain uses TRBV19 with TRBJ2-7, with TRBD2 matching 12 bases. In germline, CDR1 is LNHDA, CDR2 SQIVND (reference sequence). V lost 4 bases and J lost 0; bases outside the gene matches: 10. This CDR3 has 18 amino acids. The CDR3 spells CASSTALAGGTSSYEQYF. CDR3 coding DNA: TGTGCCAGTAGTACGGCCCTAGCGGGGGGGACGAGCTCCTACGAGCAGTACTTC.

The chain combines TRBV3-1 (or the pseudogene TRBV3-2) with TRBJ2-1, with D perhaps TRBD2 (5 bases). In germline, CDR1 is LGHDT, CDR2 YNNKEL (reference sequence). The V and J ends lost 6 bases and 0 bases respectively, with 12 bases between them. The CDR3 is made up of 15 amino acids. CDR3 DNA sequence: TGTGCCAGCAGAGGTGGTGGGAGCTCCTACAATGAGCAGTTCTTC. This encodes CASRGGGSSYNEQFF.